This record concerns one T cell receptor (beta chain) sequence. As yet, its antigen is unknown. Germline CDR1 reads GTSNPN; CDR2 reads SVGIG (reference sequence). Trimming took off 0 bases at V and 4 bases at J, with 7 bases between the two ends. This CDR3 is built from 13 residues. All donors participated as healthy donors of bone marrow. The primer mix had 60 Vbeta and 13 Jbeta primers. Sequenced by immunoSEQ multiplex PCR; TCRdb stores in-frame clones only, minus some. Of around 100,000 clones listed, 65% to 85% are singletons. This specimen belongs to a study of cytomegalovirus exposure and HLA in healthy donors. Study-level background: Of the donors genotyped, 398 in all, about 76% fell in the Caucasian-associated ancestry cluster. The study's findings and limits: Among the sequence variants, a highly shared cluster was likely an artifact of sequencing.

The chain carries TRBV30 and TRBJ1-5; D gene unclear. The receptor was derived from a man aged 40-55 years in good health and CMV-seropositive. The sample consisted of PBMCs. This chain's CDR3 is CAWSVAANQPQHF. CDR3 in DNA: TGTGCCTGGAGTGTGGCCGCAAATCAGCCCCAGCATTTT.